This paragraph covers one T cell receptor beta chain sequence. Its antigen is unidentified. Second-dose schedules of about 4 or about 12 weeks were combined. Produced via immunoSEQ multiplex PCR; TCRdb's table is partial and in-frame only. This table has under 200,000 clones, about 90% appearing once. The sample comes from a study of T cell responses to AZD1222 COVID-19 vaccine. General observations from the study: Unmutated variant regions are reportedly the target of nearly half of TCRs that are spike-specific. Baseline serostatus was positive in only a handful of AZD1222 recipients.

The germline gives CDR1 SGHRS, CDR2 YFSETQ. The CDR3 contains 15 residues. V gave up 3 bases and J gave up 2 bases, with 14 bases separating them. The V call is TRBV5-1, the J call TRBJ2-5, with a tentative D call TRBD1 (5 bases). Source: peripheral blood, taken 28 days after the second AZD1222 dose. The origin of this receptor is an adult who received the AZD1222 COVID-19 vaccine. CDR3 nucleotide sequence: TGCGCCAGCAGCTCCCAGGGTTTTGGGCAAGAGACCCAGTACTTC. It is translated as CASSSQGFGQETQYF.